The 14 T cell receptor beta chains presented below share a single source sample, sequenced in a study of technical replicates of blood from several donors. The protocol was immunoSEQ multiplex PCR, while the TCRdb copy is restricted to in-frame clones and leaves out a portion. Of about 76,000 clones in the sample, nearly 98% were seen once. The material sequenced was T cells isolated from PBMCs. Every receptor here comes from a human donor in good health.

The genes are TRBV27 and TRBJ2-7; possible D gene TRBD2, 5 bases. This CDR3 is built from 15 residues. V lost 2 bases to trimming and J lost 3 bases, with 14 bases between them. The germline V gene encodes CDR1 MNHEY and CDR2 SMNVEV (reference sequence). The DNA for the CDR3 is TGTGCCAGCAGTTTAAGCGGTTATCGACTCTACGAGCAGTACTTC. Amino acid sequence: CASSLSGYRLYEQYF.

This CDR3 reads CASSDMASGDYDTQYF. In DNA, the CDR3 is TGTGCCAGCAGTGACATGGCTAGCGGAGACTACGATACGCAGTATTTT. The gene calls are TRBV2 and TRBJ2-3, with 7 bases fitting TRBD2. Per the germline V gene, CDR1 is SNHLY and CDR2 is FYNNEI. The CDR3 totals 16 residues. J lost 6 bases, V lost 3 bases, and 12 bases had no gene match.

The genes are TRBV6-5 and TRBJ2-7, with a possible D match to TRBD1 (6 bases). The V gene lost 6 bases and the J gene lost 3 bases, with 9 bases spanning the gap. This CDR3 comprises 12 residues. CDR1 MNHEY and CDR2 SVGAGI come from the germline V gene. The CDR3 nucleotides are TGTGCCAGCAGACAGGGTTACTACGAGCAGTACTTC. This codes for CASRQGYYEQYF.

The CDR3 region has the DNA TGTGCCAGCAGCCGGACACCCGGACATGTTCGCGATACGCAGTATTTT. This translates into CASSRTPGHVRDTQYF. The chain combines TRBV27 with TRBJ2-3; a weak D match, TRBD1 (5 bases). Germline V lookup: CDR1 MNHEY, CDR2 SMNVEV (reference sequence). V gave up 6 bases and J gave up 6 bases, with 22 bases separating them. CDR3 length: 16 residues.

The chain has TRBV2 and TRBJ1-4; D is possibly TRBD1 (5 bases). CDR3 length: 14 amino acids. The V end lost 7 bases, the J end lost 6 bases, and 15 bases lay between the germline ends. The germline gives CDR1 SNHLY, CDR2 FYNNEI. The CDR3 bases are TGTGCCAGCATGCCGGGGGTTAGGGATGAAAAACTGTTTTTT. The encoded protein is CASMPGVRDEKLFF.

V usage is TRBV7-6 and J usage is TRBJ2-5, with 9 nucleotides matching TRBD2. CDR3 length equals 16 residues. Unmatched junction bases numbered 12, after V lost 5 bases and J lost 5 bases. The germline CDR1 and CDR2 sequences are SGHVS and FNYEAQ. CDR3 in DNA: TGTGCCAGCAGCCTGACTAGCGGCCACGTTGATGAGACCCAGTACTTC. Protein: CASSLTSGHVDETQYF.

V and J are TRBV2 and TRBJ2-7; 10 positions agree with TRBD2. V was pared by 10 bases and J by 1 base, with 10 bases of the junction left unmatched. The CDR3 consists of 15 residues. Germline values: CDR1 SNHLY, CDR2 FYNNEI. The CDR3 sequence is CAIKSGTSESYEQYF. The CDR3 DNA is TGTGCCATCAAATCCGGGACTAGCGAATCCTACGAGCAGTACTTC.

The chain is built from TRBV7-9 and TRBJ2-5; maybe TRBD2 (5 bases). The CDR3 totals 14 residues. The ends were cut back, 4 bases at V and 1 base at J, with 10 bases in the middle. Germline V CDR1 and CDR2: SEHNR, FQNEAQ (reference sequence). CDR3 sequence reads: CASSSGLSQETQYF. The CDR3 DNA reads as TGTGCCAGCAGCTCCGGACTTTCCCAAGAGACCCAGTACTTC. The whole variable domain, remainder taken from reference TRBV7-9 and TRBJ2-5, is DTGVSQNPRHKITKRGQNVTFRCDPISEHNRLYWYRQTLGQGPEFLTYFQNEAQLEKSRLLSDRFSAERPKGSFSTLEIQRTEQGDSAMYLCASSSGLSQETQYFGPGTRLLVL.

This clone was seen once. CDR3: CASAGTSNYGYTF. Written as DNA, the CDR3 is TGTGCCAGCGCAGGGACATCAAACTATGGCTACACCTTC. The V and J genes are TRBV28 and TRBJ1-2, with D possibly TRBD1 on 6 matching bases. Trimming took off 8 bases at V and 2 bases at J, with 12 bases between the two ends. Germline-derived CDR1 and CDR2 are MDHEN and SYDVKM. This CDR3 contains 13 residues.

The chain is built from TRBV25-1 and TRBJ1-1; the match to TRBD1 covers 8 bases. Germline trimming cut 4 bases from V and 4 bases from J; bases unmatched to any gene: 11. The CDR3 sequence is 16 residues long. Per germline, CDR1 MGHDK and CDR2 SYGVNS. Here the CDR3 reads CASSVITGGMFTEAFF. For the CDR3, the DNA is TGTGCCAGCAGTGTGATTACAGGGGGTATGTTCACTGAAGCTTTCTTT.

Details on this clone: Mismatch with germline at one junction end may stem from a read error. J is TRBJ2-7 and V is TRBV6-5, with D possibly being TRBD1 (6 bases). The germline gives CDR1 MNHEY, CDR2 SVGAGI. This CDR3 is built from 11 residues. The CDR3 sequence is CSSGHTYEQYF. The CDR3 nucleotides read TGCTCTTCGGGACACACCTACGAGCAGTACTTC.

V and J are TRBV10-3 and TRBJ2-3; D possibly corresponds to TRBD2 (7 bases). The CDR3 length is 16 residues. V was pared by 5 bases and J by 2 bases, with 17 bases between. Germline assignment: CDR1 ENHRY and CDR2 SYGVKD. The DNA for the CDR3 is TGTGCCATCAGTAAGCGGGACACCCGAGACACAGATACGCAGTATTTT. Its translation: CAISKRDTRDTDTQYF.

The chain employs TRBV2 and TRBJ1-4; D unclear. The CDR3 extends over 18 amino acids. The V and J ends lost 1 base and 0 bases respectively, with 15 bases between them. Germline lookup yields CDR1 SNHLY and CDR2 FYNNEI. The CDR3: CASSEETRLLATNEKLFF. The CDR3 nucleotides are TGTGCCAGCAGTGAAGAAACCCGACTCCTTGCAACTAATGAAAAACTGTTTTTT.

V and J are TRBV6-5 and TRBJ2-3; TRBD2 matches at 9 bases. Germline V gene lookup returns CDR1 MNHEY and CDR2 SVGAGI. V lost 2 bases and J lost 1; bases outside the gene matches: 1. This CDR3 has 15 residues. CDR3 loop: CASSYGGGGTDTQYF. CDR3 coding DNA: TGTGCCAGCAGTTACGGCGGGGGGGGCACAGATACGCAGTATTTT.